This TCR beta chain was found in a study of blood T cell repertoires in COVID-19. The overall study: Samples taken during acute and convalescent COVID-19 were collected in the United States, Italy and Spain.

The repertoire was sequenced with immunoSEQ multiplex PCR; TCRdb's copy has only in-frame clones and lacks some. The profile covers roughly 270,000 clones, with approximately 78% appearing a single time and 5% taken by the ten largest. A PCR-confirmed or clinician-diagnosed COVID-19 case had contacted exposed participants within 2 weeks of entry. In its sample, this clone was seen many times. Germline V gene sequence: CDR1 MNHEY, CDR2 SMNVEV (reference sequence). This CDR3 spans 16 amino acids. Deletions cut 8 bases from V and 4 bases from J, with 24 bases between. V usage is TRBV27 and J usage is TRBJ2-7, with a tentative D call TRBD2 (8 bases). Sequenced input: PBMCs or T cells enriched from blood (not recorded which). The sequence came from a man aged 40-50 years who had been exposed to COVID-19. Written as DNA, the CDR3 is TGTGCCAGCGGCCGTCAGGGGGTAGCGGGAAGATACGAGCAGTACTTC. It encodes CASGRQGVAGRYEQYF.